The 32 T cell receptor beta chains below all came from one sample that was sequenced in a study of T cell responses to AZD1222 COVID-19 vaccine. Assay: immunoSEQ multiplex PCR; the TCRdb copy retains only in-frame clones and omits some. The sample lists about 180,000 clones; less than 90% were seen once. The sample here was peripheral blood, taken on day 0 of AZD1222 vaccination. These receptors were collected from an adult in good health.

J is TRBJ1-1 and V is TRBV2, with 7 bases aligning to TRBD1. Germline loops: CDR1 SNHLY, CDR2 FYNNEI. J gave up 3 bases and V 0 bases, and 1 base lay outside the gene matches. The CDR3 is made up of 14 amino acids. CDR3 amino acids: CASSEARGYTEAFF. The CDR3 DNA is TGTGCCAGCAGTGAAGCCAGGGGGTACACTGAAGCTTTCTTT.

The chain has TRBV9 and TRBJ2-2, with D maybe TRBD2 (6 bases). The CDR3 has 14 amino acids. Germline V gene data show CDR1 as SGDLS and CDR2 as YYNGEE. Trimming pared 4 bases from V and 3 bases from J, leaving 10 bases between. The CDR3 sequence: CASSSGTYTGELFF. The DNA for the CDR3 is TGTGCCAGCAGCTCCGGGACTTACACCGGGGAGCTGTTTTTT.

The chain is built from TRBV19 and TRBJ1-1; D is unclear. Germline CDR1 is LNHDA and CDR2 is SQIVND (reference sequence). The V and J ends lost 2 bases and 8 bases respectively, with 9 bases between them. This CDR3 has 12 amino acids. CDR3 coding DNA: TGTGCCAGTAGTATAATAGGAGGAGAAGCTTTCTTT. It specifies CASSIIGGEAFF.

The chain links TRBV7-3 to TRBJ2-3; 9 positions agree with TRBD2. This CDR3 contains 17 residues. Trimming took 1 base from V and 1 from J; bases not matched to a gene: 6. Germline values: CDR1 SGHTA, CDR2 FQGTGA. CDR3 amino acids: CASSLSRSGRGTDTQYF. The CDR3 DNA follows: TGTGCCAGCAGCTTAAGTCGTAGCGGGAGAGGCACAGATACGCAGTATTTT.

This clone was observed a handful of times. The V call is TRBV28, the J call TRBJ1-5; D not certain. The ends were cut back, 3 bases at V and 6 bases at J, with 6 bases in the middle. Germline V gene data show CDR1 as MDHEN and CDR2 as SYDVKM. The CDR3 runs to 12 residues. The DNA of the CDR3 is TGTGCCAGCAGTTTGTTTAGTCAGCCCCAGCATTTT. Protein product: CASSLFSQPQHF.

J is TRBJ2-1 and V is TRBV24-1; D perhaps matches TRBD1 (5 bases). V lost 8 bases and J lost 1, with 11 bases in between. Germline assignment: CDR1 KGHDR and CDR2 SFDVKD. The CDR3 has 14 residues. The CDR3 nucleotides read TGTGCCACCACAGGGTTTTGGTCCTACAATGAGCAGTTCTTC. Amino acid sequence: CATTGFWSYNEQFF.

Notes on this clone: A much larger clone sits a single nucleotide away, making a read error possible. The gene calls are TRBV7-8 and TRBJ2-7, with 8 bases identical to TRBD1. The CDR3 extends over 14 amino acids. CDR1 and CDR2 (germline): SGHVS, FQNEAQ. V lost 1 base and J lost 3; bases outside the gene matches: 2. CDR3 nucleotide sequence: TGTGCCAGCAGCTTAGGGACAGGGAGCTACGAGCAGTACTTC. The encoded protein is CASSLGTGSYEQYF.

This sequence joins TRBV2 and TRBJ1-5; 10 bases align to TRBD1. The CDR3 covers 17 residues. V shed 6 bases and J 3 bases; nucleotides not matched to a gene: 11. The germline CDR1 and CDR2 sequences are SNHLY and FYNNEI. CDR3 DNA: TGTGCCAGCAGGGGCTCGGGACAGGGGATTATCAATCAGCCCCAGCATTTT. Translating it yields CASRGSGQGIINQPQHF.

This chain links TRBV7-2 with TRBJ1-1; D call uncertain. Trimming shortened V by 1 base and J by 1 base, and 7 bases separated the two germline ends. The CDR3 consists of 14 residues. Germline V gives CDR1 SGHTA, CDR2 FQGNSA. The CDR3 spells CASSLVGGNTEAFF. The CDR3 bases are TGTGCCAGCAGCTTAGTAGGCGGGAACACTGAAGCTTTCTTT.

V and J are TRBV5-1 and TRBJ2-3; D remains unclear. This CDR3 spans 14 amino acids. V gave up 1 base and J gave up 6 bases, with 12 bases separating them. CDR1 SGHRS and CDR2 YFSETQ come from the germline V gene. The DNA for the CDR3 is TGCGCCAGCAGCTTGCGCTCGGCCCCGGATACGCAGTATTTT. Its protein is CASSLRSAPDTQYF.

V usage is TRBV19 and J usage is TRBJ1-6, with D tentatively TRBD1 (6 bases). The germline V and J ends were trimmed by 4 bases and 7 bases, with 8 bases remaining between them. The CDR3 consists of 13 residues. Germline V gene data show CDR1 as LNHDA and CDR2 as SQIVND (reference sequence). The CDR3 DNA is TGTGCCAGTAGTAGTACAGGGAATTCACCCCTCCACTTT. This translates into CASSSTGNSPLHF.

V gene TRBV9 combines with J gene TRBJ2-3, with 7 nucleotides matching TRBD2. Losses at the gene ends were 3 bases for V and 0 bases for J; bases not matched to a gene: 4. The CDR3 loop spans 15 amino acids. CDR1 SGDLS and CDR2 YYNGEE come from the germline V gene. CDR3 coding DNA: TGTGCCAGCAGCGCCCGAGCGGGAAGCACAGATACGCAGTATTTT. Translation: CASSARAGSTDTQYF.

CDR3 in DNA: TGTGCCAGTAGTATAAGCCGGTTATCCGGGGAGCTGTTTTTT. Protein: CASSISRLSGELFF. The genes are TRBV19 and TRBJ2-2, with D hard to call. The CDR3 is made up of 14 amino acids. Germline V gene sequence: CDR1 LNHDA, CDR2 SQIVND (reference sequence). With 2 bases removed from V and 6 bases from J, the gap between germline ends came to 10 bases.

In its sample, this clone was seen a few times. The rearrangement joins TRBV12-3 or TRBV12-4 to TRBJ2-7; a possible D gene is TRBD1 (5 bases). The CDR3 covers 13 residues. V dropped 6 bases and J dropped 5 bases, with 14 bases sitting between them. In DNA, the CDR3 is TGTGCCAGCAGCCCGGAGCAGGGCAACGAGCAGTACTTC. Its protein is CASSPEQGNEQYF.

The chain joins TRBV18 to TRBJ2-1, with D perhaps assigned TRBD1 or TRBD2 (5 bases each). The V and J ends lost 5 bases and 7 bases respectively, with 21 bases between them. The CDR3 is made up of 16 amino acids. Germline V gene sequence: CDR1 KGHSH, CDR2 LQKENI. As DNA, the CDR3 is TGTGCCAGCTCATCAATGGGACCACCTATGGGGAATGAGCAGTTCTTC. Encoded protein: CASSSMGPPMGNEQFF.

The genes are TRBV24-1 and TRBJ2-2; D gene uncertain. Per germline, CDR1 KGHDR and CDR2 SFDVKD. The V gene lost 6 bases and the J gene lost 0 bases, with 7 bases spanning the gap. The CDR3 covers 14 residues. CDR3 DNA sequence: TGTGCCACCAGTCACACCGCGAACACCGGGGAGCTGTTTTTT. Encoded protein: CATSHTANTGELFF.

The chain couples TRBV19 to TRBJ2-5; possibly TRBD1 for D (7 bases). The V gene's germline CDR1 is LNHDA and CDR2 SQIVND (reference sequence). The germline V and J ends were trimmed by 2 bases and 1 base, with 14 bases remaining between them. The CDR3 consists of 16 residues. CDR3 DNA: TGTGCCAGTAGTATAAGTCAGGGGGGACCCCAAGAGACCCAGTACTTC. Residues: CASSISQGGPQETQYF.

This chain links TRBV6-5 with TRBJ1-4, with a weak D call TRBD1 (5 bases). Trimming shortened V by 5 bases and J by 8 bases, and 12 bases separated the two germline ends. Germline CDR1 MNHEY, CDR2 SVGAGI. The CDR3 has 13 amino acids. The CDR3 sequence is CASSPIRAEKLFF. DNA for the CDR3: TGTGCCAGCAGTCCAATCAGGGCCGAAAAACTGTTTTTT.

The chain joins TRBV5-8 to TRBJ2-1; 7 nucleotides line up with TRBD2. Germline V gives CDR1 SGHTS, CDR2 YDEGEE. The trim removed 0 bases at V and 7 bases at J, leaving 7 bases unmatched. This CDR3 spans 15 amino acids. The CDR3: CASSLARLAGNEQFF. The CDR3 DNA sequence: TGTGCCAGCAGCTTGGCCCGACTAGCTGGGAATGAGCAGTTCTTC.

The genes are TRBV28 and TRBJ1-5; 11 nucleotides match TRBD1. The germline V gene has CDR1 MDHEN and CDR2 SYDVKM. V trimming: 5 bases; J trimming: 1 base; junction bases outside the gene matches: 7. The CDR3 has 17 amino acids. This chain's CDR3 is CASSQDRGRGSNQPQHF. The CDR3 DNA reads as TGTGCCAGCAGTCAGGACAGGGGGCGTGGGAGCAATCAGCCCCAGCATTTT.

The chain has TRBV14 and TRBJ1-1; tentative D call: TRBD1 (5 bases). Germline CDR1 and CDR2: SGHDN and FVKESK. V lost 0 bases and J lost 11, with 10 bases in between. There are 12 residues in the CDR3. The CDR3 spells CASSQDRVRAFF. The DNA for the CDR3 is TGTGCCAGCAGCCAAGACAGGGTTAGGGCTTTCTTT.

The CDR3 is CASNRGQFYGQPQHF. The CDR3 DNA reads as TGTGCCAGTAACCGGGGACAGTTTTATGGGCAGCCCCAGCATTTT. V is TRBV19 and J is TRBJ1-5, with 7 bases lining up with TRBD1. The CDR3 extends over 15 amino acids. Germline lookup yields CDR1 LNHDA and CDR2 SQIVND (reference sequence). V gave up 7 bases and J gave up 7 bases; unmatched junction bases: 13. Looking up the rest from reference TRBV19 and TRBJ1-5 gives the full variable domain: DGGITQSPKYLFRKEGQNVTLSCEQNLNHDAMYWYRQDPGQGLRLIYYSQIVNDFQKGDIAEGYSVSREKKESFPLTVTSAQKNPTAFYLCASNRGQFYGQPQHFGDGTRLSIL.

The V and J genes are TRBV7-9 and TRBJ1-1, with TRBD1 as a possible D gene (5 bases). V was pared by 5 bases and J by 11 bases, with 15 bases between. CDR3 length equals 12 residues. Germline CDR1 reads SEHNR; CDR2 reads FQNEAQ (reference sequence). The CDR3 region is CASSPQGRSAFF. The CDR3 nucleotides read TGTGCCAGCAGCCCGCAGGGTCGGAGTGCTTTCTTT.

The CDR3 is CASSSPGTSGNTIYF. The CDR3 nucleotides read TGTGCCAGCAGCTCACCCGGGACGAGTGGAAACACCATATATTTT. This chain links TRBV7-3 with TRBJ1-3, with D possibly TRBD1 on 5 matching bases. V was clipped by 4 bases and J by 3 bases, with 13 bases between them. CDR3 size: 15 residues. CDR1 and CDR2 from the germline V gene are SGHTA and FQGTGA.

Turning to this clone: One junction end does not reproduce the germline sequence, and a read error may be involved. J is TRBJ2-1 and V is TRBV12-5; D is possibly TRBD1 or TRBD2 (5 bases each). From germline, CDR1 is LGHNT and CDR2 FRNRAP. The CDR3 spans 12 residues. As DNA, the CDR3 is TGTGCTAGTGGTTTGGTACGGGGACCTATGGTCTTC. Protein product: CASGLVRGPMVF.

This clone was seen once. The chain links TRBV3-1 (or the pseudogene TRBV3-2) to TRBJ2-1; 7 bases agree with TRBD1. The V gene's germline CDR1 is LGHDT and CDR2 YNNKEL (reference sequence). Trimming cost V 4 bases and J 6 bases; bases outside gene matches: 9. This CDR3 spans 15 amino acids. CDR3: CASSRSRAGGNEQFF. DNA for the CDR3: TGTGCCAGCAGCCGTAGTAGAGCAGGGGGCAATGAGCAGTTCTTC.

This rearrangement joins TRBV7-7 to TRBJ2-5, with TRBD2 matching 12 bases. CDR3 length: 15 residues. After removal of 4 bases from V and 5 bases from J, the junction contained 5 bases not matched to a gene. CDR1 and CDR2 (germline): SSHAT, FNYEAQ (reference sequence). The CDR3 DNA follows: TGTGCCAGCAGCTCTAGCGGGGGGGCCGGGGAGACCCAGTACTTC. This gives the protein CASSSSGGAGETQYF.

The chain links TRBV9 to TRBJ2-2; TRBD2 matches 11 bases. There are 15 residues in the CDR3. V was pared by 2 bases and J by 5 bases, with 2 bases of the junction left unmatched. The germline V gene encodes CDR1 SGDLS and CDR2 YYNGEE. The CDR3 coding sequence is TGTGCCAGCAGCGTTTGGACTAGCGGGACCGGGGAGCTGTTTTTT. The encoded protein is CASSVWTSGTGELFF.

The chain is built from TRBV9 and TRBJ1-2, with 7 bases matching TRBD1. J gave up 5 bases and V 3 bases, and 13 bases lay outside the gene matches. CDR3 length equals 16 residues. The germline gives CDR1 SGDLS, CDR2 YYNGEE. In nucleotides, the CDR3 is TGTGCCAGCAGCGCCAGAACAGGGGAGGCCCTGTATGGCTACACCTTC. Translation: CASSARTGEALYGYTF.

V is TRBV12-3 or TRBV12-4 and J is TRBJ2-2; possible D gene TRBD2, 6 bases. Trimming left V 7 bases short and J 8 bases short, with 14 bases between. This CDR3 comprises 13 residues. As DNA, the CDR3 is TGTGCCAGCATCCCAGGCGGGGCAGGGGAGCTGTTTTTT. It specifies CASIPGGAGELFF.

This chain uses TRBV9 with TRBJ2-5; TRBD1 matches 8 bases. The CDR3 is 17 residues long. V trimming: 4 bases; J trimming: 5 bases; junction bases outside the gene matches: 16. CDR1 and CDR2 from the germline V gene are SGDLS and YYNGEE. DNA of the CDR3: TGTGCCAGCAGCAACAGCTACAGGGGGATCGGTGGGGAGACCCAGTACTTC. Amino acids: CASSNSYRGIGGETQYF.

The rearrangement joins TRBV6-5 to TRBJ1-2; D call uncertain. CDR1 is MNHEY, CDR2 SVGAGI, per germline. V was clipped by 5 bases and J by 4 bases, with 11 bases between them. This CDR3 contains 13 residues. The CDR3 bases are TGTGCCAGCAGTCAAACTGGTACCTATGGCTACACCTTC. The encoded protein is CASSQTGTYGYTF.